Below are 15 T cell receptor beta chains sequenced from a single sample in a study of neurological immune-mediated disorders. One entry per CDR3 protein results from TCRdb running MiXCR on the 5' RACE reads. The sample includes 25,000 to 35,000 distinct CDR3 sequences, roughly 3.7% of them seen just once. Sequencing used CD4+ T cells from blood. The receptors originated from a woman in her thirties or forties in good health.

Many counts were recorded for this clonotype. This chain joins TRBV5-1 and TRBJ2-1; D not resolved. This CDR3 spans 15 amino acids. V gave up 0 bases and J gave up 0 bases, with 7 bases separating them. Germline V gene lookup returns CDR1 SGHRS and CDR2 YFSETQ. This CDR3 reads CASSLAASSYNEQFF. Here the CDR3 DNA reads TGCGCCAGCAGCTTGGCGGCTTCCTCCTACAATGAGCAGTTCTTC.

In its sample, this clonotype was seen many times. The chain links TRBV29-1 to TRBJ2-2; D gene ambiguous. CDR1 SQVTM and CDR2 ANQGSEA come from the germline V gene. The germline V and J ends were trimmed by 7 bases and 0 bases, with 9 bases remaining between them. The CDR3 extends over 13 amino acids. CDR3 loop: CSGRDSNTGELFF. The CDR3 DNA reads as TGCAGCGGTAGGGATTCGAACACCGGGGAGCTGTTTTTT.

This clonotype occurred many times. This sequence joins TRBV7-2 and TRBJ2-1, with 7 nucleotides matching TRBD2. With 8 bases clipped from V and 2 bases from J, the junction kept 9 bases outside the gene matches. The CDR3 loop spans 15 amino acids. Germline lookup yields CDR1 SGHTA and CDR2 FQGNSA. CDR3 DNA: TGTGCCAGCGGCCCGGCTAGCGGCACCTACAATGAGCAGTTCTTC. Its protein product is CASGPASGTYNEQFF.

This clonotype was counted at least ten times. This chain uses TRBV12-3 or TRBV12-4 with TRBJ1-2; TRBD1 matches at 8 bases. CDR3 length equals 14 residues. V was clipped by 4 bases and J by 1 base; unmatched bases: 2. The CDR3, as DNA: TGTGCCAGCAGTTGGACAGGGAGTAACTATGGCTACACCTTC. Residues: CASSWTGSNYGYTF.

This clonotype was counted at least ten times. The V gene is TRBV7-2, the J gene TRBJ2-1, with D perhaps TRBD1 or TRBD2 (5 bases each). V was cut by 5 bases and J by 6 bases, with 14 bases left in between. CDR3 length equals 14 residues. Per the germline V gene, CDR1 is SGHTA and CDR2 is FQGNSA. The CDR3 here is CASSRRRGVNEQFF. CDR3 sequence (DNA): TGTGCCAGCAGCCGCCGACGAGGGGTCAATGAGCAGTTCTTC.

V is TRBV19 and J is TRBJ1-5; D is undetermined. Per germline, CDR1 LNHDA and CDR2 SQIVND (reference sequence). Trimming pared 3 bases from V and 2 bases from J, leaving 8 bases between. This CDR3 spans 14 amino acids. The CDR3: CASSIEQGNQPQHF. The CDR3 DNA sequence: TGTGCCAGTAGTATCGAGCAGGGCAATCAGCCCCAGCATTTT.

This clonotype was recorded at least ten times. V usage is TRBV20-1 and J usage is TRBJ2-7, with TRBD2 matching 12 bases. The CDR3 has 16 amino acids. The germline gives CDR1 DFQATT, CDR2 SNEGSKA (reference sequence). With V trimmed by 3 bases and J by 2 bases, 8 bases remained unmatched. The CDR3 DNA reads TGCAGTGCTAGTGGGGGGACTAGCGGGCCAGCCTACGAGCAGTACTTC. It encodes CSASGGTSGPAYEQYF.

This clonotype was counted many times. The J gene is TRBJ1-2, the V gene TRBV11-2; no firm D call. CDR3 length: 15 amino acids. Trimming took off 3 bases at V and 4 bases at J, with 15 bases between the two ends. Germline V gene lookup returns CDR1 SGHAT and CDR2 FQNNGV. The CDR3 here is CASSLTGGWAYGYTF. CDR3 in DNA: TGTGCCAGCAGCTTGACGGGTGGTTGGGCCTATGGCTACACCTTC.

By share, this clonotype ranks as medium-sized. V usage is TRBV5-1 and J usage is TRBJ2-1, with 9 bases lining up with TRBD1. Germline CDR1 reads SGHRS; CDR2 reads YFSETQ. The junction had 7 bases not matched to a gene; V was cut back by 3 bases and J by 15 bases. There are 12 residues in the CDR3. DNA of the CDR3: TGCGCCAGCAGCTACCCCGGGACAGGGACGTTCTTC. Encoded protein: CASSYPGTGTFF. The complete variable domain, with remaining parts taken from reference TRBV5-1 and TRBJ2-1, reads KAGVTQTPRYLIKTRGQQVTLSCSPISGHRSVSWYQQTPGQGLQFLFEYFSETQRNKGNFPGRFSGRQFSNSRSEMNVSTLELGDSALYLCASSYPGTGTFFGPGTRLTVL.

The chain carries TRBV20-1 and TRBJ2-5, with TRBD2 identical over 7 bases. This CDR3 comprises 14 residues. Germline values: CDR1 DFQATT, CDR2 SNEGSKA (reference sequence). V gave up 0 bases and J gave up 5 bases; unmatched junction bases: 6. The CDR3 DNA is TGCAGTGCTAGAGATCGGGGAGGGGTGGAGACCCAGTACTTC. This encodes CSARDRGGVETQYF.

This clonotype was seen many times. The chain combines TRBV28 with TRBJ1-2; D possibly corresponds to TRBD1 (5 bases). The ends were cut back, 7 bases at V and 6 bases at J, with 18 bases in the middle. Looked up from germline, CDR1 is MDHEN and CDR2 is SYDVKM. CDR3 length: 14 residues. CDR3 amino acids: CASNVQGIFDGYTF. In DNA form, the CDR3 reads TGTGCCAGCAACGTGCAGGGTATTTTCGATGGCTACACCTTC.

This clonotype was picked up many times. The gene calls are TRBV12-3 or TRBV12-4 and TRBJ2-2; D call uncertain. V was clipped by 3 bases and J by 0 bases, with 8 bases between them. This CDR3 has 15 residues. DNA for the CDR3: TGTGCCAGCAGTTTGTGGCTGCCGAACACCGGGGAGCTGTTTTTT. Protein: CASSLWLPNTGELFF.

This clonotype has at least ten counts. The chain carries TRBV5-1 and TRBJ1-1, with D tentatively TRBD1 (6 bases). Per germline, CDR1 SGHRS and CDR2 YFSETQ. The CDR3 covers 13 residues. The V and J ends lost 5 bases and 3 bases respectively, with 11 bases between them. CDR3 protein: CASRRGDDTEAFF. The CDR3 DNA sequence: TGCGCCAGCAGAAGGGGGGACGACACTGAAGCTTTCTTT.

At least ten counts were recorded for this clonotype. This rearrangement joins TRBV3-1 to TRBJ1-5, with 10 bases fitting TRBD1. CDR1 is LGHDT and CDR2 is YNNKEL in the germline V gene (reference sequence). The CDR3 loop spans 16 amino acids. V lost 1 base to trimming and J lost 4 bases; unmatched junction nucleotides: 4. The CDR3 DNA reads TGTGCCAGCAGCCAAGGGGGACAGGGGCTAAATCAGCCCCAGCATTTT. Translating gives CASSQGGQGLNQPQHF.

This clonotype has a count of ten or more. The genes are TRBV4-1 and TRBJ2-1; 8 bases align to TRBD2. In germline, CDR1 is MGHRA, CDR2 YSYEKL. The CDR3 is made up of 15 amino acids. J gave up 6 bases and V 4 bases, and 8 bases lay outside the gene matches. The CDR3 region is CASSPDGREFNEQFF. Here the CDR3 DNA reads TGCGCCAGCAGCCCCGACGGGAGGGAGTTCAATGAGCAGTTCTTC.